The 3 T cell receptor beta chains in this list originate from one sample, sequenced in a study of cytomegalovirus exposure and HLA in healthy donors. PCR used 60 Vbeta primers and 13 Jbeta primers. Clones were read by immunoSEQ multiplex PCR, and TCRdb kept only the in-frame ones, dropping some. Found here are about 130,000 clones, 65% to 80% of them singletons; the top ten hold approximately 7%. Sample: PBMCs. These receptors came from a man aged 35 to 55 in good health and CMV-seropositive.

The J gene is TRBJ2-7, the V gene TRBV11-2; 7 nucleotides match TRBD2. Germline V gene sequence: CDR1 SGHAT, CDR2 FQNNGV. Germline trimming cut 2 bases from V and 1 base from J; bases unmatched to any gene: 5. This CDR3 contains 15 residues. CDR3 bases: TGTGCCAGCAGCTTACGAGCGGGACCATCCTACGAGCAGTACTTC. It is translated as CASSLRAGPSYEQYF.

This clone was observed a handful of times. A junction boundary mismatches the germline segment, possibly from a read error. V usage is TRBV7-9 and J usage is TRBJ1-1; D is uncertain. Germline-derived CDR1 and CDR2 are SEHNR and FQNEAQ (reference sequence). The CDR3 contains 15 residues. The CDR3 is CSSSLLRRANTEAFF. In nucleotides, the CDR3 is TGTTCCAGCAGCTTATTACGGAGGGCGAACACTGAAGCTTTCTTT.

This clone has a handful of counts. V gene TRBV27 combines with J gene TRBJ2-1; weak D call: TRBD2 (6 bases). V was pared by 4 bases and J by 1 base, with 14 bases between. Germline V CDR1 and CDR2: MNHEY, SMNVEV (reference sequence). This CDR3 contains 16 residues. The CDR3 coding sequence is TGTGCCAGCAGTTATTACACGGGAGCTTCCTACAATGAGCAGTTCTTC. Encoded protein: CASSYYTGASYNEQFF.